A single TCR beta chain is shown here with its context. This sample was included in a study of OX40 agonist ivuxolimab in advanced cancers. The V segment lost 6 bases and the J segment 7 bases; nucleotides outside the gene matches: 10. The length of the CDR3 is 14 residues. Germline values: CDR1 SQVTM, CDR2 ANQGSEA. Sequenced by immunoSEQ multiplex PCR; TCRdb stores in-frame clones only, minus some. The sample includes 50,000 to 75,000 clones, 86% seen only once; the top ten take approximately 0.55%. V is TRBV29-1 and J is TRBJ2-1; 9 nucleotides match TRBD2. This TCR was sampled from an adult with an advanced solid tumor such as melanoma, head and neck, liver or kidney cancer. The sample was CD4+ or CD8+ T cells sorted from blood, taken in a trial of the OX40 agonist ivuxolimab. CDR3 DNA: TGCAGCGTGGCCGGGACTAGCAGAGGGAATGAGCAGTTCTTC. It codes for CSVAGTSRGNEQFF.